What follows are 28 T cell receptor beta chains derived from one specimen sequenced in a study of cytomegalovirus exposure and HLA in healthy donors. Primers included in the PCR were 60 Vbeta and 13 Jbeta primers. The data were produced by immunoSEQ multiplex PCR, yet TCRdb's version contains in-frame clones alone and is incomplete. Of about 170,000 clones in the sample, around 76% are singletons; the top ten hold just over 2%. Sequenced sample: PBMCs. These receptors all stem from a woman in her twenties or thirties in good health and CMV-seropositive.

This clone was detected only once. The chain joins TRBV2 to TRBJ2-5, with 10 bases identical to TRBD2. V gave up 9 bases and J gave up 5 bases; unmatched junction bases: 12. This CDR3 has 15 residues. In germline, CDR1 is SNHLY, CDR2 FYNNEI. CDR3 sequence: CARGGSGGAEETQYF. The CDR3 nucleotides are TGTGCCAGGGGTGGCAGCGGGGGGGCCGAGGAGACCCAGTACTTC.

This chain uses TRBV28 with TRBJ2-5, with TRBD2 as a possible D gene (5 bases). V lost 7 bases to trimming and J lost 2 bases, with 11 bases between them. The CDR3 covers 13 residues. Germline CDR1 and CDR2: MDHEN and SYDVKM. This CDR3 reads CASTPPGQETQYF. In nucleotides, the CDR3 is TGTGCCAGCACCCCCCCGGGACAAGAGACCCAGTACTTC.

The chain is built from TRBV9 and TRBJ1-5, with D possibly TRBD1 on 6 matching bases. V was trimmed by 1 base and J by 5 bases, leaving 13 bases between them. The germline gives CDR1 SGDLS, CDR2 YYNGEE. The CDR3 loop spans 15 amino acids. CDR3 in amino acids: CASSVRGGADQPQHF. CDR3 sequence (DNA): TGTGCCAGCAGCGTACGGGGGGGGGCGGATCAGCCCCAGCATTTT.

V is TRBV7-2 and J is TRBJ2-7, with 8 nucleotides matching TRBD1. The CDR3 runs 14 residues. Trimming removed 4 bases from V and 13 bases from J; junction bases left unmatched: 15. Germline assignment: CDR1 SGHTA and CDR2 FQGNSA. The CDR3 nucleotides read TGTGCCAGCAGCTGGAAAGTCCAGGGGGCGGCGAGTTACTTC. Translated: CASSWKVQGAASYF.

The table lists this clone with a few counts. The rearrangement uses TRBV6-6 and TRBJ1-1, with D possibly being TRBD1 (6 bases). Trimming removed 4 bases at V and 2 bases at J, with 8 bases between. The CDR3 extends over 13 amino acids. In germline, CDR1 is MNHNY, CDR2 SVGAGI (reference sequence). The chain's CDR3 is CASSLQGNTEAFF. The CDR3 DNA reads as TGTGCCAGCAGTTTACAGGGTAACACTGAAGCTTTCTTT.

This clone showed up just a few times. The V and J genes are TRBV30 and TRBJ2-5; possibly TRBD2 for D (6 bases). V was pared by 2 bases and J by 7 bases, with 14 bases between. This CDR3 has 13 amino acids. Germline values: CDR1 GTSNPN, CDR2 SVGIG (reference sequence). The CDR3: CAWSNKAGGTQYF. CDR3 nucleotides: TGTGCCTGGAGTAATAAGGCCGGGGGGACCCAGTACTTC.

V usage is TRBV7-8 and J usage is TRBJ1-5; D is perhaps TRBD1 (5 bases). Germline V lookup: CDR1 SGHVS, CDR2 FQNEAQ. Trimming removed 4 bases at V and 6 bases at J, with 19 bases between. The CDR3 extends over 16 amino acids. The CDR3, as DNA: TGTGCCAGCAGCTCCATGGCAGCGGGGGGGAGTCAGCCCCAGCATTTT. It encodes CASSSMAAGGSQPQHF.

This chain uses TRBV7-9 with TRBJ2-2; 7 bases agree with TRBD1. This CDR3 is 13 amino acids long. CDR1 is SEHNR, CDR2 FQNEAQ, per germline (reference sequence). J gave up 9 bases and V 7 bases, and 8 bases lay outside the gene matches. The CDR3 DNA is TGTGCCAGCACCTGGGACAGTGCGTGGGAGCTGTTTTTT. It yields the protein CASTWDSAWELFF.

This chain links TRBV21-1 with TRBJ1-3; the table's TRBD1 call for D was not verified on the DNA. TRBV21-1 is tagged as a pseudogene. The CDR3 loop spans 18 amino acids. As DNA, the CDR3 is TGTGCCAGCAGCAAAGACCCAACAGGCAAGGTCTCTGGAAACACCATATATTTT. Its translation: CASSKDPTGKVSGNTIYF.

As to this clone: No conserved phenylalanine or tryptophan ends this CDR3, so it is likely a read error. J is TRBJ1-3 and V is TRBV30; tentative D call: TRBD1 (6 bases). The V end was cut by 0 bases, the J end by 8 bases, with 11 bases between. CDR1 is GTSNPN, CDR2 SVGIG, per germline (reference sequence). The CDR3 totals 13 residues. The CDR3 DNA reads as TGTGCCTGGAGTGTAAAGGGGGTGGACACCATATATCTT. Its protein product is CAWSVKGVDTIYL.

The chain recombines TRBV4-3 with TRBJ2-2; no definite D call. Looked up from germline, CDR1 is LGHNA and CDR2 is YSLEER. This CDR3 has 16 residues. The V gene lost 0 bases and the J gene lost 2 bases, with 10 bases spanning the gap. CDR3 sequence: CASSQDAIRNTGELFF. CDR3 in DNA: TGCGCCAGCAGCCAAGACGCGATTAGAAACACCGGGGAGCTGTTTTTT.

This chain uses TRBV9 with TRBJ1-4, with TRBD1 matching 9 bases. V trimming: 2 bases; J trimming: 7 bases; junction bases outside the gene matches: 9. Per the germline V gene, CDR1 is SGDLS and CDR2 is YYNGEE. The CDR3 runs 16 residues. CDR3 DNA: TGTGCCAGCAGCGTGACCCCGGGACAGGGTGCTGAAAAACTGTTTTTT. It specifies CASSVTPGQGAEKLFF.

This clone was detected once. V and J are TRBV19 and TRBJ1-6; no firm D call. The V and J ends lost 3 bases and 5 bases respectively, with 11 bases between them. In germline, CDR1 is LNHDA, CDR2 SQIVND (reference sequence). The CDR3 extends over 15 amino acids. The CDR3 sequence: CASSIRQVHNSPLHF. CDR3 sequence (DNA): TGTGCCAGTAGTATTCGGCAGGTCCATAATTCACCCCTCCACTTT.

The chain uses TRBV7-2 and TRBJ2-2; a weak D match, TRBD1 (6 bases). The CDR3 is made up of 16 amino acids. Germline V lookup: CDR1 SGHTA, CDR2 FQGNSA. V shed 1 base and J shed 3 bases, with 12 bases lying between them. The CDR3: CASSLGLRGYTGELFF. CDR3 bases: TGTGCCAGCAGCTTAGGGCTAAGGGGGTACACCGGGGAGCTGTTTTTT.

V gene TRBV10-3 combines with J gene TRBJ1-5; maybe TRBD1 (5 bases). Trimming took 8 bases from V and 7 from J, leaving 12 bases between them. CDR1 is ENHRY, CDR2 SYGVKD, per germline. The CDR3 is 12 residues long. CDR3: CAIQGGGQPQHF. Here the CDR3 DNA reads TGTGCCATCCAGGGAGGAGGACAGCCCCAGCATTTT.

The J gene is TRBJ2-7, the V gene TRBV6-5; 8 bases match TRBD1. Germline CDR1 MNHEY, CDR2 SVGAGI. Unmatched junction bases numbered 5, after V lost 0 bases and J lost 1 base. This CDR3 has 16 residues. The CDR3 here is CASSYSQGAWSYEQYF. Written as DNA, the CDR3 is TGTGCCAGCAGTTACTCGCAGGGGGCTTGGTCCTACGAGCAGTACTTC.

This clone was seen only a few times. This rearrangement joins TRBV19 to TRBJ2-3; 9 nucleotides line up with TRBD2. The V gene's germline CDR1 is LNHDA and CDR2 SQIVND (reference sequence). J gave up 0 bases and V 1 base, and 2 bases lay outside the gene matches. The CDR3 runs to 16 residues. The CDR3 loop is CASSIGLAGSTDTQYF. In DNA, the CDR3 is TGTGCCAGTAGTATAGGCCTAGCGGGAAGCACAGATACGCAGTATTTT.

The chain recombines TRBV5-1 with TRBJ1-2; the D gene is possibly TRBD1 (6 bases). The CDR3 loop spans 15 amino acids. V lost 0 bases, J lost 7 bases, and 16 bases lay in between. Per the germline V gene, CDR1 is SGHRS and CDR2 is YFSETQ. The CDR3 DNA sequence: TGCGCCAGCAGCTTGGAGTTTGCGGGGGGCTTTGGCTACACCTTC. This translates into CASSLEFAGGFGYTF.

This chain links TRBV15 with TRBJ2-3; tentative D call: TRBD2 (7 bases). Germline loops: CDR1 LNHNV, CDR2 YYDKDF (reference sequence). The CDR3 length is 19 residues. V lost 1 base and J 1 base, leaving 21 bases between the germline ends. For the CDR3, the DNA is TGTGCCACCAGCAGAGGCTGGGGGGGGCATACCCTTCGCACAGATACGCAGTATTTT. It translates to CATSRGWGGHTLRTDTQYF. Full variable domain (missing parts from reference TRBV15 and TRBJ2-3): DAMVIQNPRYQVTQFGKPVTLSCSQTLNHNVMYWYQQKSSQAPKLLFHYYDKDFNNEADTPDNFQSRRPNTSFCFLDIRSPGLGDTAMYLCATSRGWGGHTLRTDTQYFGPGTRLTVL.

This clone was found a few times. The chain is built from TRBV10-3 and TRBJ2-3, with 9 bases matching TRBD1. The germline CDR1 and CDR2 sequences are ENHRY and SYGVKD. V was pared by 4 bases and J by 0 bases, with 11 bases of the junction left unmatched. The CDR3 covers 18 residues. The CDR3 DNA is TGTGCCATCAGTGGCCGTCCGGGACAGGGCGTTAGCACAGATACGCAGTATTTT. As protein: CAISGRPGQGVSTDTQYF.

The J gene is TRBJ2-2, the V gene TRBV7-2; D perhaps matches TRBD2 (6 bases). This CDR3 contains 15 residues. Germline lookup yields CDR1 SGHTA and CDR2 FQGNSA. V lost 5 bases and J lost 6, with 16 bases in between. Here the CDR3 DNA reads TGTGCCAGCAGCGTTGGCGGGGTAATGTCCGGGGAGCTGTTTTTT. Translating gives CASSVGGVMSGELFF.

This clone showed up just a few times. The chain couples TRBV2 to TRBJ1-1, with D tentatively TRBD1 (6 bases). CDR1 SNHLY and CDR2 FYNNEI come from the germline V gene. Trimming pared 6 bases from V and 1 base from J, leaving 12 bases between. CDR3 size: 14 residues. CDR3 protein: CASRPGTPNTEAFF. CDR3 DNA: TGTGCCAGCAGACCCGGGACACCGAACACTGAAGCTTTCTTT.

The V and J genes are TRBV9 and TRBJ1-3, with D hard to call. This CDR3 contains 12 residues. Germline V lookup: CDR1 SGDLS, CDR2 YYNGEE. V was cut by 4 bases and J by 7 bases, with 9 bases left in between. As DNA, the CDR3 is TGTGCCAGCAGCCCCGAACTGAACACCATATATTTT. This gives the protein CASSPELNTIYF. The full variable domain, rest sourced from reference TRBV9 and TRBJ1-3, is DSGVTQTPKHLITATGQRVTLRCSPRSGDLSVYWYQQSLDQGLQFLIQYYNGEERAKGNILERFSAQQFPDLHSELNLSSLELGDSALYFCASSPELNTIYFGEGSWLTVV.

CDR3 sequence (DNA): TGCGCCAGCAGCCATGGGGGGACAGGGGGCGACTTAACAGATACGCAGTATTTT. Amino acid sequence: CASSHGGTGGDLTDTQYF. The rearrangement links TRBV4-3 to TRBJ2-3; 12 nucleotides match TRBD1. V was clipped by 3 bases and J by 3 bases; unmatched bases: 10. This CDR3 contains 18 residues. CDR1 LGHNA and CDR2 YSLEER come from the germline V gene.

This rearrangement joins TRBV4-1 to TRBJ1-2; 12 bases are a match to TRBD1. CDR1 and CDR2 from the germline V gene are MGHRA and YSYEKL. The V segment lost 4 bases and the J segment 2 bases; nucleotides outside the gene matches: 8. The CDR3 has 17 amino acids. The CDR3 sequence: CASSRGQGALLNYGYTF. CDR3 in DNA: TGCGCCAGCAGCCGGGGACAGGGGGCTCTACTCAACTATGGCTACACCTTC.

The chain combines TRBV4-1 with TRBJ1-6, with unresolved D. This CDR3 has 14 amino acids. Germline CDR1 reads MGHRA; CDR2 reads YSYEKL. The V end lost 1 base, the J end lost 13 bases, and 14 bases lay between the germline ends. Here the CDR3 reads CASSQGGPSRPLHF. The CDR3 DNA reads as TGCGCCAGCAGCCAAGGAGGCCCGAGTCGGCCCCTCCACTTT.

This clone was recorded a few times. The genes are TRBV4-3 and TRBJ2-1, with a weak D call TRBD1 (6 bases). The V and J ends lost 6 bases and 3 bases respectively, with 18 bases between them. The germline V gene has CDR1 LGHNA and CDR2 YSLEER. The CDR3 is made up of 16 amino acids. CDR3 in DNA: TGCGCCAGCAGTCTGAGCCTAGGACAGAACTACAATGAGCAGTTCTTC. Its protein is CASSLSLGQNYNEQFF.

CDR3 DNA sequence: TGCGCCAGCGCCCAAAGGGGGTCCTACGAGCAGTACTTC. Translation: CASAQRGSYEQYF. This chain links TRBV5-1 with TRBJ2-7; possible D gene TRBD1, 6 bases. This CDR3 has 13 amino acids. Trimming removed 7 bases at V and 1 base at J, with 12 bases between. Germline assignment: CDR1 SGHRS and CDR2 YFSETQ.